This is a list of T cell receptor beta chains from one sample in a study of cytomegalovirus exposure and HLA in healthy donors. Profiling relied on immunoSEQ multiplex PCR, and the TCRdb table lists in-frame clones only, not all of them. The sample lists over 100,000 clones, around 77% seen once, with 4.2% in the top ten. The sequenced sample consisted of PBMCs. The receptors were gathered from a male donor in good health and CMV-seropositive. CDR3s include the opening cysteine and the closing phenylalanine or tryptophan. A D gene is named only where the DNA matches it firmly. Rows give clone size only sometimes, using once, few, many, or a class for an expanded clone.

size | J | D | V | DNA | CDR3
NA | TRBJ2-3 | TRBD2 | TRBV9 | TGTGCCAGCAGCGAGACTAGCGGGGGCACAGATACGCAGTATTTT | CASSETSGGTDTQYF
NA | TRBJ1-6 | TRBD1 | TRBV7-8 | TGTGCCAGCAGCTGGGACAGGGGAGATCGGTCACCCCTCCACTTT | CASSWDRGDRSPLHF
once | TRBJ2-5 | NA | TRBV19 | TGTGCCAGTAGTCCAAGGACGGCGGGCCGAGAGACCCAGTACTTC | CASSPRTAGRETQYF
NA | TRBJ2-7 | NA | TRBV5-1 | TGCGCCAGCAGCTTGGCCCCGTTCTACGAGCAGTACTTC | CASSLAPFYEQYF
NA | TRBJ1-3 | TRBD1 | TRBV5-1 | TGCGCCAGCAGCTTGATCCAGGGGGCCTCTGGAAACACCATATATTTT | CASSLIQGASGNTIYF
few | TRBJ1-2 | NA | TRBV7-2 | TGTGCCAGCAGCTTAGGAGTAAACTATGGCTACACCTTC | CASSLGVNYGYTF
few | TRBJ2-6 | NA | TRBV28 | TGTGCCAGCAGTGGAGGAGGGTCTGGGGCCAACGTCCTGACTTTC | CASSGGGSGANVLTF
NA | TRBJ2-7 | NA | TRBV28 | TGTGCCAGCAGTGGGCAGATCTACGAGCAGTACTTC | CASSGQIYEQYF
NA | TRBJ2-7 | TRBD1 | TRBV11-2 | TGTGCCAGCAGCCATCCCGGGACAGGGGGCTCCTACGAGCAGTACTTC | CASSHPGTGGSYEQYF
NA | TRBJ1-1 | TRBD1 | TRBV28 | TGTGCCAGCAGTAGACAGGGGAACACTGAAGCTTTCTTT | CASSRQGNTEAFF
NA | TRBJ1-2 | TRBD1 | TRBV6-1 | TGTGCCAGCAGTCGTTCACAGGGGGCAGCCTATGGCTACACCTTC | CASSRSQGAAYGYTF
NA | TRBJ1-1 | TRBD1 | TRBV6-1 | TGTGCCAGCAATCGTCAGGGGGTGAACACTGAAGCTTTCTTT | CASNRQGVNTEAFF
NA | TRBJ1-1 | NA | TRBV29-1 | TGCAGCGTTGAGCGACTGCCGAACACTGAAGCTTTCTTT | CSVERLPNTEAFF
NA | TRBJ1-1 | NA | TRBV10-3 | TGTGCCATCAGTGAGTCTCCGGGGTCGAGCACTGAAGCTTTCTTT | CAISESPGSSTEAFF
NA | TRBJ1-6 | TRBD1 | TRBV5-6 | TGTGCCAGCAGCTTCGACAGGGTTAGTTCACCCCTCCACTTT | CASSFDRVSSPLHF
few | TRBJ1-5 | NA | TRBV6-1 | TGTGCCAGCAGTACCCGGGAGGATCAGCCCCAGCATTTT | CASSTREDQPQHF
NA | TRBJ2-7 | TRBD1 | TRBV15 | TGTGCCACCAGTCCTCAGGGGGCAGGCGAGCAGTACTTC | CATSPQGAGEQYF
NA | TRBJ2-1 | TRBD1 | TRBV5-3 | TGTGCCAGAAGCTCGAGTATGACAGGGGGTACCAATGAGCAGTTCTTC | CARSSSMTGGTNEQFF
NA | TRBJ2-2 | TRBD2 | TRBV19 | TGTGCCAGTAGTACCAGCGGGGCGAACACCGGGGAGCTGTTTTTT | CASSTSGANTGELFF
once | TRBJ2-5 | NA | TRBV21-1 | TGTGCCAGCAGCAAAGCGGGGGCCAAAGAGACCCAGTACTTC | CASSKAGAKETQYF
NA | TRBJ2-1 | NA | TRBV5-1 | TGCGCCAGCAGGTTGGACGGCTCTCCCGGGGATGAGCAGTTCTTC | CASRLDGSPGDEQFF
few | TRBJ2-3 | TRBD1 | TRBV7-9 | TGTGCCAGCAGCCCACTGGACAGGGAGGCCACAGATACGCAGTATTTT | CASSPLDREATDTQYF
NA | TRBJ1-1 | TRBD1 | TRBV6-5 | TGTGCCAGCAGACTCGGACAGGAGGTGAACACTGAAGCTTTCTTT | CASRLGQEVNTEAFF
few | TRBJ2-7 | TRBD1 | TRBV7-9 | TGTTCCAGCAGCTTAATTGGGGCGGGACAGGGCCCAAGGGACGAGCAGTACTTC | CSSSLIGAGQGPRDEQYF
NA | TRBJ2-7 | TRBD2 | TRBV9 | TGTGCCAGCAGCGTAGTGCCTAGCGGGAGGGACGAGCAGTACTTC | CASSVVPSGRDEQYF
few | TRBJ1-5 | TRBD1 | TRBV6-1 | TGTGCCAGCAGTGGGTTTCCCACAGGGGAATGGAACAATCAGCCCCAGCATTTT | CASSGFPTGEWNNQPQHF
NA | TRBJ1-2 | TRBD1 | TRBV28 | TGTGCCAGCAGTGTACTGACAGGGGGCGACTATGGCTACACCTTC | CASSVLTGGDYGYTF
NA | TRBJ1-4 | NA | TRBV6-5 | TGTGCCAGCAGTTACTCGAGGGGGTCTAATGAAAAACTGTTTTTT | CASSYSRGSNEKLFF
NA | TRBJ2-5 | NA | TRBV2 | TGTGCCAGCGAACCGGGACTCCAAGAGACCCAGTACTTC | CASEPGLQETQYF
NA | TRBJ1-4 | TRBD1 | TRBV30 | TGTGCCTGCTGGGACAGGGGGCATGTTGAAAAACTGTTTTTT | CACWDRGHVEKLFF
NA | TRBJ2-2 | TRBD2 | TRBV7-2 | TGTGCCAGCACCCGGTCGGCTAGCGGGGGGGCCGGGGAGCTGTTTTTT | CASTRSASGGAGELFF
few | TRBJ1-4 | TRBD1 | TRBV6-5 | TGTGCCAGTTATTCAGGGGGCCAAGAAAAACTGTTTTTT | CASYSGGQEKLFF
NA | TRBJ1-4 | TRBD1 | TRBV7-2 | TGTGCCAGCAGCTTTGACAGGGGAACTAATGAAAAACTGTTTTTT | CASSFDRGTNEKLFF
NA | TRBJ2-7 | TRBD2 | TRBV2 | TGTGCCAGCCGACTAGCGTCCATCTACGAGCAGTACTTC | CASRLASIYEQYF
once | TRBJ1-2 | NA | TRBV19 | TGTGCCAGTAGTAGAGAAGTAGTCTATGGCTACACCTTC | CASSREVVYGYTF
NA | TRBJ2-1 | TRBD2 | TRBV29-1 | TGCAGCGTTGAGCCAGCGGGAGAAAAGCAGTTCTTC | CSVEPAGEKQFF
few | TRBJ2-7 | NA | TRBV11-2 | TGTGCCAGCAGCTTAACTAGAACGTACGAGCAGTACTTC | CASSLTRTYEQYF
NA | TRBJ2-5 | NA | TRBV5-1 | TGCGCCAGCAGCTCCGGGACACCTCAGGAGACCCAGTACTTC | CASSSGTPQETQYF
NA | TRBJ2-7 | TRBD1 | TRBV5-5 | TGTGCCAGCATGGGACAGGGCCCCTACGAGCAGTACTTC | CASMGQGPYEQYF
once | TRBJ2-7 | TRBD2 | TRBV9 | TGTGCCAGCAGAGCCAACGGACTAGCGGAAAGTTACGAGCAGTACTTC | CASRANGLAESYEQYF
NA | TRBJ2-6 | TRBD1 | TRBV5-8 | TGTGCCAGCAGCCTGGGACAGAACTCTGGGGCCAACGTCCTGACTTTC | CASSLGQNSGANVLTF
NA | TRBJ2-1 | TRBD1 | TRBV13 | TGTGCCAGCAGCTTAACAGGGGATTCCACTGAGCAGTTCTTC | CASSLTGDSTEQFF
NA | TRBJ2-3 | TRBD2 | TRBV7-9 | TGTGCCAGCATCTCTCTAGGCGGGGGGGCCGGAGATACGCAGTATTTT | CASISLGGGAGDTQYF
few | TRBJ2-3 | TRBD2 | TRBV5-4 | TGTGCCAGCACCTCGTCTCCTAGCGGGGGGGCTGTTTCAGATACGCAGTATTTT | CASTSSPSGGAVSDTQYF
few | TRBJ1-5 | TRBD1 | TRBV5-8 | TGTGCCAGCAGCCGGGACAGGGGAAGCAATCAGCCCCAGCATTTT | CASSRDRGSNQPQHF
once | TRBJ2-7 | NA | TRBV15 | TGTGCCACCAGCAGATCGTGGGGGGGCCGGGGGAACGAGCAGTACTTC | CATSRSWGGRGNEQYF
NA | TRBJ1-1 | NA | TRBV5-1 | TGCGCCAGCAGCCCTCTAGGGGGGGGGCAGTGGGGTTACACTGAAGCTTTCTTT | CASSPLGGGQWGYTEAFF
NA | TRBJ1-2 | TRBD1 | TRBV6-5 | TGTGCCAGCAGTGAAGTGGACAGGGGCGGCTACACCTTC | CASSEVDRGGYTF
once | TRBJ1-2 | NA | TRBV30 | TGTGCCTGGACCCTACAGGGCAATTACGGCTACACCTTC | CAWTLQGNYGYTF
NA | TRBJ2-5 | TRBD2 | TRBV27 | TGTGCCAGCAGAGGACTAGCGGGTGGGCAGACCCAGTACTTC | CASRGLAGGQTQYF